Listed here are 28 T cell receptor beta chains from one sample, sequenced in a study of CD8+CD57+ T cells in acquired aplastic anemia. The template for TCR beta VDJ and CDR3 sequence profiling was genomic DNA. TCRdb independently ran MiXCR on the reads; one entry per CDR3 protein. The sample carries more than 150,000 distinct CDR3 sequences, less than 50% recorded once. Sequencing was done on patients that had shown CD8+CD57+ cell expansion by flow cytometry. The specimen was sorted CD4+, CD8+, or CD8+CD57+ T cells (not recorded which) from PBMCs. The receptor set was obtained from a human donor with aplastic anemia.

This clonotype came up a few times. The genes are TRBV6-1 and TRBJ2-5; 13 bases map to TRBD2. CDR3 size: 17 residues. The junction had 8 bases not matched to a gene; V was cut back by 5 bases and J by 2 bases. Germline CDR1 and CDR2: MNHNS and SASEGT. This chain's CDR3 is CASSTPGLAGIQETQYF. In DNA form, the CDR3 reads TGTGCCAGCAGTACTCCGGGACTAGCGGGGATACAAGAGACCCAGTACTTC.

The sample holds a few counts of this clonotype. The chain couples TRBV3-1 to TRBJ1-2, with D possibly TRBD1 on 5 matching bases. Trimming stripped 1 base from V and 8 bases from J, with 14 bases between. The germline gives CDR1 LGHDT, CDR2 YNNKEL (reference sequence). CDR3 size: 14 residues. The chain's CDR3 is CASSQVRGLQGYTF. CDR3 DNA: TGTGCCAGCAGCCAAGTACGGGGGTTGCAGGGCTACACCTTC.

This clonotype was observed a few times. The CDR3 protein is CASSHRGAEQQYV. The CDR3 DNA reads TGTGCCAGCAGCCATAGAGGCGCGGAGCAGCAGTACGTC. The chain carries TRBV7-2 and TRBJ2-7; D gene unclear. V gave up 5 bases and J gave up 8 bases, with 16 bases separating them. Germline V gene data show CDR1 as SGHTA and CDR2 as FQGNSA. This CDR3 is 13 amino acids long.

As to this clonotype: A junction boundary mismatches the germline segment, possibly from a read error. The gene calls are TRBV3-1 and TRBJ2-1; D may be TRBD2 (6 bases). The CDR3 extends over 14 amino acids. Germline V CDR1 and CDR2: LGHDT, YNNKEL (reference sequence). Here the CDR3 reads CAISQESAGREQFF. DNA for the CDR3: TGTGCCATCAGCCAAGAATCGGCGGGGCGTGAGCAGTTCTTC.

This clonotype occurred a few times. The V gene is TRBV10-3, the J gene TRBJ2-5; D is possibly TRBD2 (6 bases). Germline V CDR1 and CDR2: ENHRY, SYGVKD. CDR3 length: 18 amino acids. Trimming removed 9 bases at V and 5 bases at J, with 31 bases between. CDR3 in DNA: TGTGCCATTCAGAGCCCAGTCCACCGGCTAGCGAAGGGGGAGACCCAGTACTTC. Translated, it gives CAIQSPVHRLAKGETQYF.

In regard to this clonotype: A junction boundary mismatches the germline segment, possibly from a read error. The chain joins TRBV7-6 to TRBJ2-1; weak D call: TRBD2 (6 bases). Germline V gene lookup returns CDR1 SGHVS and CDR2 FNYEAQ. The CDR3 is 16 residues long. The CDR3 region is CASSLGPLVRTNERFF. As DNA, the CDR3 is TGTGCCAGCAGCTTAGGACCTCTTGTCAGGACTAACGAGCGGTTCTTC.

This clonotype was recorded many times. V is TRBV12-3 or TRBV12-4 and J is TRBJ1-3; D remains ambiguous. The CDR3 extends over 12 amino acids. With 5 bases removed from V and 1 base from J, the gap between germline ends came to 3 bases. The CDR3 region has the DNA TGTGCCAGCAGTCCTTCTGGAAACACCATATATTTT. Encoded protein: CASSPSGNTIYF.

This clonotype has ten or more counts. In DNA form, the CDR3 reads TGTGCCACCAGCAGAGGGGGGGCGAAATGGGCGGACGAAAAACTGTTTTTT. Translation: CATSRGGAKWADEKLFF. The chain links TRBV15 to TRBJ1-4, with D perhaps TRBD1 (6 bases). The CDR3 is 17 amino acids. Germline V gene sequence: CDR1 LNHNV, CDR2 YYDKDF (reference sequence). Trimming cost V 1 base and J 8 bases, with 20 bases left between them.

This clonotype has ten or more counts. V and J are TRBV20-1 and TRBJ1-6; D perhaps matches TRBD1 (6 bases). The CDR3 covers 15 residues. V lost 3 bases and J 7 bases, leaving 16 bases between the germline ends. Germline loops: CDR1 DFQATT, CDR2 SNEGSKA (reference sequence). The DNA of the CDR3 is TGCAGTGCTAGGGTCCGGGGGCAGGGGAATTCACCCCTCCACTTT. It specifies CSARVRGQGNSPLHF.

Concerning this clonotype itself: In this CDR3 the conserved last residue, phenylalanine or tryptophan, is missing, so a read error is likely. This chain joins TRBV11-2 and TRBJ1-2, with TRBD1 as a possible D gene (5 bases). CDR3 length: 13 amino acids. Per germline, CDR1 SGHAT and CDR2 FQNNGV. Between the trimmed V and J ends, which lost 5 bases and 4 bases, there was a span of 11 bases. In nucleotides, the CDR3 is TGTGCCAGCAGCGCGACAGACTCCTATGGCTACACCCTC. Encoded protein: CASSATDSYGYTL.

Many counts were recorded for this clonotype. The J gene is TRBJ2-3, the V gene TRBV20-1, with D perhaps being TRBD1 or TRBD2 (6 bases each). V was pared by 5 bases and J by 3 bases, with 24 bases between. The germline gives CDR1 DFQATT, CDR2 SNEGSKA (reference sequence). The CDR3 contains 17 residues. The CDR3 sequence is CSAGVLGGPLGTDTQYF. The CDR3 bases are TGCAGTGCTGGTGTTCTCGGGGGCCCCTTGGGAACAGATACGCAGTATTTT.

CDR3 nucleotide sequence: TGTGCCACCAGTTTACAGGGGAGTACACCATATGGCTACACCTTC. It encodes CATSLQGSTPYGYTF. The chain employs TRBV24-1 and TRBJ1-2; 7 positions match TRBD1. Trimming took 6 bases from V and 5 from J; bases not matched to a gene: 11. In germline, CDR1 is KGHDR, CDR2 SFDVKD. The CDR3 has 15 residues.

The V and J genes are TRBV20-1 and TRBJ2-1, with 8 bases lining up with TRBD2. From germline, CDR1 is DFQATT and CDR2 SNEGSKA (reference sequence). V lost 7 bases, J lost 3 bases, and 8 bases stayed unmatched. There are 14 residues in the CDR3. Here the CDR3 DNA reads TGCAGTGTCACTAGCGGTCTACACTACAATGAGCAGTTCTTC. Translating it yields CSVTSGLHYNEQFF.

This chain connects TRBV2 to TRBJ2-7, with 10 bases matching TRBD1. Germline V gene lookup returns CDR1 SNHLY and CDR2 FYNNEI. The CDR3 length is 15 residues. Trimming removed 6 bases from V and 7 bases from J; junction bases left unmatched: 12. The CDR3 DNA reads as TGTGCCAGCAGGGCAGGACAGGGGGAACCGGGGGAGCAGTACTTC. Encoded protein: CASRAGQGEPGEQYF.

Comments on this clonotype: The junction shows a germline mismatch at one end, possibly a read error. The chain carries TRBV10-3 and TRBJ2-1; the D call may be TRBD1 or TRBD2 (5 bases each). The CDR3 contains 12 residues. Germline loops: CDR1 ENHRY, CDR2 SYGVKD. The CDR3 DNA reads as TGTGCCATCAGCGGGACGAACAATGAGCAGTCCTTC. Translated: CAISGTNNEQSF.

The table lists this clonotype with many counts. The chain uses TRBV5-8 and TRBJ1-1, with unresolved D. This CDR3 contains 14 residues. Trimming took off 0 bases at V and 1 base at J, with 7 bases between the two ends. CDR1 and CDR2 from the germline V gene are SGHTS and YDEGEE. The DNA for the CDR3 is TGTGCCAGCAGCTTGGATGTAGGGAACACTGAAGCTTTCTTT. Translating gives CASSLDVGNTEAFF. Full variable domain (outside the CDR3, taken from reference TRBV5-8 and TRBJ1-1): EAGVTQSPTHLIKTRGQQATLRCSPISGHTSVYWYQQALGLGLQFLLWYDEGEERNRGNFPPRFSGRQFPNYSSELNVNALELEDSALYLCASSLDVGNTEAFFGQGTRLTVV.

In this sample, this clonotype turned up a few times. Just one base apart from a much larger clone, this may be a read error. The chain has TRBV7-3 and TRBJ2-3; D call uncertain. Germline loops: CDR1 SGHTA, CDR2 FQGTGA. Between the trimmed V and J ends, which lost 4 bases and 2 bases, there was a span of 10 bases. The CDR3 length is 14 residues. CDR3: CASSSGSHTDTQYF. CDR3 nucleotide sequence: TGTGCCAGCAGCTCCGGATCACACACAGATACGCAGTATTTT.

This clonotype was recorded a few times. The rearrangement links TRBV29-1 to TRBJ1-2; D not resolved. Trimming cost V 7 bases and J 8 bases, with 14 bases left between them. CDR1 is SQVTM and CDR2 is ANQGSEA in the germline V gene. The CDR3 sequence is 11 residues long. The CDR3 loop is CSALASGGYTF. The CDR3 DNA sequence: TGCAGCGCCTTGGCCTCCGGAGGCTACACCTTC.

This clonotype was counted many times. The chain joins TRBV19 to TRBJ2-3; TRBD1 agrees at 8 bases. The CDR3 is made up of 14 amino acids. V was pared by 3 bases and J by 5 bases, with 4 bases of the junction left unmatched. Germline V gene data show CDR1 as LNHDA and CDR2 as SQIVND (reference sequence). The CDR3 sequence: CASSIGQGGDTQYF. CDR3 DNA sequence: TGTGCCAGTAGTATCGGACAGGGTGGAGATACGCAGTATTTT.

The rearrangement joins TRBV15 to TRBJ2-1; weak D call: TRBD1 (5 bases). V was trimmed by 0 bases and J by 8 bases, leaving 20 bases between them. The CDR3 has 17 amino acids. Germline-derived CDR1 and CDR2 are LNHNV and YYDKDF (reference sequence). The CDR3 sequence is CATSRDPQWGNLHEQFF. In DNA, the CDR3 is TGTGCCACCAGCAGAGATCCACAGTGGGGCAACCTTCATGAGCAGTTCTTC.

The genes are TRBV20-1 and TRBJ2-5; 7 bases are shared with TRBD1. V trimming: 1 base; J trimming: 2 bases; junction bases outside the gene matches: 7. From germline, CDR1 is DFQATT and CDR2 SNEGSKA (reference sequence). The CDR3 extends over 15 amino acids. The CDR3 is CSARGATGAQETQYF. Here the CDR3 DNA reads TGCAGTGCTAGAGGCGCAACAGGGGCACAAGAGACCCAGTACTTC.

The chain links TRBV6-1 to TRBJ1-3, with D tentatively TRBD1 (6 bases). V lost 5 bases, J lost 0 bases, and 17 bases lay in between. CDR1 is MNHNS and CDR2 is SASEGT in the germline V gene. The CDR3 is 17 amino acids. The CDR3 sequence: CASSSRGQRLSGNTIYF. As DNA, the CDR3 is TGTGCCAGCAGTTCCCGAGGACAGAGGCTCTCTGGAAACACCATATATTTT.

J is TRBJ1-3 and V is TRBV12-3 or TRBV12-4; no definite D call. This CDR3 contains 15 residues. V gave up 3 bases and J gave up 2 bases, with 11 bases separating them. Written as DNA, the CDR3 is TGTGCCAGCAGTTTTTTGGGAGGAGCTGGAAACACCATATATTTT. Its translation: CASSFLGGAGNTIYF.

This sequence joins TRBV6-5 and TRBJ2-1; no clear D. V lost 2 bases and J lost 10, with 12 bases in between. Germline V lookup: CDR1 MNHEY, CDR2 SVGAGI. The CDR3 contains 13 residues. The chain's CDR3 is CASSYRDSPEQFF. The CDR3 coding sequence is TGTGCCAGCAGTTACCGCGATTCACCGGAGCAGTTCTTC.

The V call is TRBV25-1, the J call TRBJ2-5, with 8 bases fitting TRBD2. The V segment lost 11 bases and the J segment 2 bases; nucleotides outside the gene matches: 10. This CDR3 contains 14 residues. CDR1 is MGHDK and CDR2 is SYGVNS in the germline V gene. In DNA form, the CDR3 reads TGTGCCCGAGGGGGTGCGGGGGGACAAGAGACCCAGTACTTC. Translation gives CARGGAGGQETQYF.

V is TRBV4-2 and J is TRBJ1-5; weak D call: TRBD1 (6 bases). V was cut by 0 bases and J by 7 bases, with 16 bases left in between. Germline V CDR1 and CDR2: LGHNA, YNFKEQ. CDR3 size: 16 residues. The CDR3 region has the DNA TGTGCCAGCAGCCAAGAGGTGGGGGCAAGTTACCAGCCCCAGCATTTT. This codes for CASSQEVGASYQPQHF.

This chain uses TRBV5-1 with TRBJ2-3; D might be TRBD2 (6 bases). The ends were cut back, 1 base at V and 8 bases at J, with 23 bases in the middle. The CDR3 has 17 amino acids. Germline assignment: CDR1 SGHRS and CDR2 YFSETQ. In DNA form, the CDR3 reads TGCGCCAGCAGCTTGATGGGCGGGGACCTCACATCGGGTACGCAGTATTTT. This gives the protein CASSLMGGDLTSGTQYF. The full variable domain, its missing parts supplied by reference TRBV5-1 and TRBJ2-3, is KAGVTQTPRYLIKTRGQQVTLSCSPISGHRSVSWYQQTPGQGLQFLFEYFSETQRNKGNFPGRFSGRQFSNSRSEMNVSTLELGDSALYLCASSLMGGDLTSGTQYFGPGTRLTVL.

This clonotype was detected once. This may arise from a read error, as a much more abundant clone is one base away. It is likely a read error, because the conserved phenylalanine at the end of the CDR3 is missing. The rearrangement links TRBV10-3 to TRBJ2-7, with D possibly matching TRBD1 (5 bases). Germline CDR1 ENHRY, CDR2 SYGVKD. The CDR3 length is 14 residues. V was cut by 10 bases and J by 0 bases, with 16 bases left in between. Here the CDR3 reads CASRQIGGSYEQYS. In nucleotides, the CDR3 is TGTGCCAGCAGACAGATCGGTGGCTCCTACGAGCAGTACTCC.